The 21 T cell receptor beta chains below come from one sample, sequenced in a study of brain T cells in children with intractable seizures. TCRdb's table, derived via immunoSEQ multiplex PCR, lists solely in-frame clones and lacks some. The sample includes under 150,000 clones, 90% to 95% of them seen just once. The specimen was peripheral blood, collected at surgery. The receptors shown here come from a boy in the first two years of life with hemimegalencephaly and intractable seizures.

J is TRBJ2-1 and V is TRBV4-1, with TRBD2 matching 8 bases. The length of the CDR3 is 16 residues. The J segment lost 4 bases and the V segment lost 4 bases, leaving 9 bases of the junction unmatched. Germline assignment: CDR1 MGHRA and CDR2 YSYEKL. The CDR3 reads CASSPRGGSWYNEQFF. In nucleotides, the CDR3 is TGCGCCAGCAGCCCCCGCGGGGGGAGCTGGTACAATGAGCAGTTCTTC.

The gene calls are TRBV28 and TRBJ2-3; TRBD2 is a possible D gene (6 bases). Germline CDR1 and CDR2: MDHEN and SYDVKM. The CDR3 loop spans 15 amino acids. The ends were cut back, 4 bases at V and 1 base at J, with 12 bases in the middle. The CDR3 DNA is TGTGCCAGCAGTTGGGTAGAGCGGGGCACAGATACGCAGTATTTT. Translating it yields CASSWVERGTDTQYF.

The V call is TRBV5-1, the J call TRBJ1-2; the D is unclear. Deletions cut 2 bases from V and 4 bases from J, with 18 bases between. CDR3 length: 16 residues. Looked up from germline, CDR1 is SGHRS and CDR2 is YFSETQ. The CDR3: CASSLSRAPSGYGYTF. The CDR3, as DNA: TGCGCCAGCAGCTTATCCCGAGCGCCCTCCGGCTATGGCTACACCTTC.

The CDR3 coding sequence is TGTGCCAGCAGTGAGGGTGGGAGTGGGGACAATGAGCAGTTCTTC. Translating it yields CASSEGGSGDNEQFF. The chain is built from TRBV6-1 and TRBJ2-1, with D possibly being TRBD2 (5 bases). This CDR3 has 15 residues. The V gene's germline CDR1 is MNHNS and CDR2 SASEGT. Trimming removed 3 bases from V and 5 bases from J, with 14 bases in between.

In its sample, this clone was seen a few times. This sequence joins TRBV6-5 and TRBJ1-1, with 8 bases identical to TRBD1. The CDR3 loop spans 15 amino acids. Germline loops: CDR1 MNHEY, CDR2 SVGAGI. With V trimmed by 7 bases and J by 3 bases, 10 bases remained unmatched. Here the CDR3 DNA reads TGTGCCAGCAATAACCATGAACAGGGGGACACTGAAGCTTTCTTT. This translates into CASNNHEQGDTEAFF.

V is TRBV14 and J is TRBJ2-3; D is unclear. CDR1 and CDR2 (germline): SGHDN, FVKESK. This CDR3 region has 15 residues. V lost 3 bases, J lost 3 bases, and 13 bases lay in between. CDR3 protein: CASSHLGRLTDTQYF. CDR3 coding DNA: TGTGCCAGCAGCCACCTGGGCAGGTTAACAGATACGCAGTATTTT.

The chain recombines TRBV27 with TRBJ2-1, with TRBD2 matching 12 bases. This CDR3 has 17 amino acids. The germline V gene encodes CDR1 MNHEY and CDR2 SMNVEV (reference sequence). Trimming took 3 bases from V and 6 from J; bases not matched to a gene: 9. CDR3 region: CASSFKWELAGGNEQFF. The DNA of the CDR3 is TGTGCCAGCAGTTTCAAATGGGAACTAGCGGGAGGCAATGAGCAGTTCTTC.

The chain couples TRBV2 to TRBJ2-5; D unclear. This CDR3 has 11 amino acids. Trimming pared 8 bases from V and 0 bases from J, leaving 4 bases between. Germline CDR1 reads SNHLY; CDR2 reads FYNNEI. CDR3 sequence: CASVYQETQYF. CDR3 DNA: TGTGCCAGCGTGTACCAAGAGACCCAGTACTTC. The full variable domain, with the rest looked up from reference TRBV2 and TRBJ2-5, is EPEVTQTPSHQVTQMGQEVILRCVPISNHLYFYWYRQILGQKVEFLVSFYNNEISEKSEIFDDQFSVERPDGSNFTLKIRSTKLEDSAMYFCASVYQETQYFGPGTRLLVL.

This chain's CDR3 is CASWQGPNTEAFF. DNA for the CDR3: TGTGCCAGTTGGCAGGGGCCCAACACTGAAGCTTTCTTT. The chain has TRBV28 and TRBJ1-1; D might be TRBD1 (6 bases). This CDR3 spans 13 amino acids. Germline V gene sequence: CDR1 MDHEN, CDR2 SYDVKM. Trimming took 9 bases from V and 2 from J, leaving 13 bases between them.

The genes are TRBV10-3 and TRBJ2-7; TRBD2 matches 11 bases. V lost 0 bases and J lost 5; bases outside the gene matches: 6. Germline CDR1 reads ENHRY; CDR2 reads SYGVKD. The CDR3 spans 16 residues. CDR3 protein: CAISESLAGGRNEQYF. The CDR3 coding sequence is TGTGCCATCAGTGAGTCGTTAGCGGGAGGGCGGAACGAGCAGTACTTC.

Here the CDR3 reads CASSTGNYGYTF. The CDR3 nucleotides are TGTGCCAGCAGTACAGGGAACTATGGCTACACCTTC. The V and J genes are TRBV28 and TRBJ1-2, with a weak D call TRBD1 (6 bases). Germline CDR1 reads MDHEN; CDR2 reads SYDVKM. The CDR3 loop spans 12 amino acids. V lost 5 bases to trimming and J lost 2 bases, with 6 bases between them.

This chain uses TRBV5-4 with TRBJ1-6; 7 bases match TRBD1. Germline V lookup: CDR1 SGHNT, CDR2 YYREEE (reference sequence). Germline trimming cut 0 bases from V and 9 bases from J; bases unmatched to any gene: 9. The CDR3 covers 16 residues. CDR3 DNA: TGTGCCAGCAGCTTGGCCAATAGCCAGGGGGGTTCACCCCTCCACTTT. Its translation: CASSLANSQGGSPLHF.

The CDR3 nucleotides read TGCGCCAGCAGCCATGACCCGGGGCGCGGGGAGCTGTTTTTT. Translated: CASSHDPGRGELFF. The rearrangement joins TRBV4-3 to TRBJ2-2; possibly TRBD1 or TRBD2 for D (5 bases each). The CDR3 is 14 residues long. Per germline, CDR1 LGHNA and CDR2 YSLEER. The V end lost 3 bases, the J end lost 7 bases, and 12 bases lay between the germline ends.

The chain links TRBV5-1 to TRBJ2-3; 8 nucleotides match TRBD1. This CDR3 region has 16 residues. Unmatched junction bases numbered 8, after V lost 3 bases and J lost 2 bases. CDR1 and CDR2 from the germline V gene are SGHRS and YFSETQ. The chain's CDR3 is CASSSRQGLDTDTQYF. Written as DNA, the CDR3 is TGCGCCAGCAGCTCGAGACAGGGGCTAGACACAGATACGCAGTATTTT.

The V gene is TRBV7-9, the J gene TRBJ1-1; 8 bases fit TRBD1. The germline CDR1 and CDR2 sequences are SEHNR and FQNEAQ (reference sequence). V gave up 5 bases and J gave up 1 base; unmatched junction bases: 15. This CDR3 has 18 residues. For the CDR3, the DNA is TGTGCCAGCAGCCCGACAGGGGTGGGGATTTTACCGAACACTGAAGCTTTCTTT. Translated, it gives CASSPTGVGILPNTEAFF.

The rearrangement joins TRBV10-1 to TRBJ2-2; the D is unclear. V was clipped by 10 bases and J by 7 bases, with 19 bases between them. CDR1 WNHNN and CDR2 SYGVQD come from the germline V gene (reference sequence). The CDR3 spans 14 residues. The CDR3 reads CAIRTRTRCGELFF. The CDR3 DNA reads TGCGCCATCCGAACCAGGACCCGATGCGGGGAGCTGTTTTTT.

The chain employs TRBV7-9 and TRBJ1-4, with D unresolved. CDR3 size: 15 residues. Between the trimmed V and J ends, which lost 5 bases and 5 bases, there was a span of 15 bases. Germline V gene sequence: CDR1 SEHNR, CDR2 FQNEAQ (reference sequence). The CDR3 reads CASSHVGGLNEKLFF. The DNA of the CDR3 is TGTGCCAGCAGCCACGTCGGAGGGCTAAATGAAAAACTGTTTTTT.

The chain is built from TRBV6-4 and TRBJ2-1; D call uncertain. Looked up from germline, CDR1 is MRHNA and CDR2 is SNTAGT. V was clipped by 5 bases and J by 5 bases, with 13 bases between them. This CDR3 comprises 14 residues. The CDR3 here is CASSSVGFNNEQFF. CDR3 DNA: TGTGCCAGCAGTTCTGTGGGATTTAACAATGAGCAGTTCTTC.

The gene calls are TRBV19 and TRBJ2-2; D is perhaps TRBD1 or TRBD2 (6 bases each). The CDR3 consists of 15 residues. Germline assignment: CDR1 LNHDA and CDR2 SQIVND (reference sequence). The V gene lost 5 bases and the J gene lost 5 bases, with 15 bases spanning the gap. CDR3 bases: TGTGCCAGTAGTGGTACAGGGAGGTCAACCGGGGAGCTGTTTTTT. Translating it yields CASSGTGRSTGELFF. The entire variable domain, with the rest obtained from reference TRBV19 and TRBJ2-2, is as follows: DGGITQSPKYLFRKEGQNVTLSCEQNLNHDAMYWYRQDPGQGLRLIYYSQIVNDFQKGDIAEGYSVSREKKESFPLTVTSAQKNPTAFYLCASSGTGRSTGELFFGEGSRLTVL.

The count of this clone is one. V and J are TRBV24-1 and TRBJ2-3; D gene uncertain. V lost 9 bases and J lost 8, with 11 bases in between. Germline-derived CDR1 and CDR2 are KGHDR and SFDVKD. The CDR3 sequence is 11 residues long. CDR3 sequence: CATGPSGTQYF. The CDR3 DNA is TGTGCCACCGGCCCTTCTGGTACGCAGTATTTT.

The chain's CDR3 is CSVTGGKAFF. CDR3 in DNA: TGCAGCGTCACAGGGGGCAAAGCTTTCTTT. The V gene is TRBV29-1, the J gene TRBJ1-1, with 9 bases fitting TRBD1. CDR3 length: 10 residues. V lost 6 bases and J lost 9; bases outside the gene matches: 2. From germline, CDR1 is SQVTM and CDR2 ANQGSEA. The full variable domain, its missing parts supplied by reference TRBV29-1 and TRBJ1-1, is SAVISQKPSRDICQRGTSLTIQCQVDSQVTMMFWYRQQPGQSLTLIATANQGSEATYESGFVIDKFPISRPNLTFSTLTVSNMSPEDSSIYLCSVTGGKAFFGQGTRLTVV.